This T cell receptor (beta chain) was recorded in a study of blood T cell repertoires in COVID-19 (dated by TCRdb to 2019 to 2021). A note on the overall study: The collaborator samples originated in the United States, Italy and Spain and spanned the acute and convalescent phases of COVID-19. The prospective study material was composed of cDNA or gDNA derived from T cells, B-cell-depleted T cells, or PBMCs. The dataset comprised deeply sampled blood TCRbeta repertoires from subjects exposed to, actively infected with, or recovered from COVID-19. The repertoires were released in a freely available public database intended as a resource for research on the immune response to SARS-CoV-2. The samples were drawn from two sources: the first 160 participants of the ongoing ImmuneRACE study, and 1,000 to 1,500 subjects contributed by 6 global collaborators. A de-identified subject ID, COVID-19 status, age in years and sex were almost always included in the sample metadata. Where available, HLA class I and class II types were taken from metadata supplied by the sample provider and were not determined by assay-based typing. General study outcomes and caveats: How much clinical and demographic metadata was included differed by source and by participant, and the metadata was provided uncurated.

The immunoSEQ Assay, a bias-controlled multiplex PCR, was used to amplify TCRbeta CDR3 regions from genomic DNA. The paper's data handling went like this. Within the assay, amplification of reference gene primers was used to estimate how many nucleated cells each sample contained. Sequence reads were collapsed and filtered to measure the absolute abundance of every unique TCRbeta CDR3 rearrangement. For each sample, productive Simpson clonality was calculated as the square root of Simpson's diversity index over productive rearrangements. TCRdb holds this immuneACCESS table with in-frame rearrangements only. Some clones are missing; in checked studies, unresolved V genes explain under half, and the rest has no known cause. V and J calls and clone size are copied from that table; D and trimming were computed from the DNA. The sample data list some 58,000 clones, and approximately 77% of these were observed just once. The ten largest make up around 30% of the sample.

According to the germline V gene, CDR1 reads SGHRS and CDR2 reads YFSETQ. A distance of 13 bases separates the germline ends of V and J, which lose 5 bases and 2 bases respectively. Counted from cysteine to phenylalanine, this CDR3 has 14 amino acids. Just CDR3 DNA is preserved here, 42 bases in frame from base 1. Whole blood was collected in K2EDTA tubes by collaborating institutions according to the institutions' own protocols. Collaborator samples were shipped for TCRbeta analysis as frozen whole blood, isolated PBMCs, or DNA extracted from either sample type. Comments on this clone: It has no known antigen specificity. No base quality information exists; no much larger clone differs at one position.

The sequencing sample was made of peripheral blood. This TCR came from a human donor in a cohort sampled during active COVID-19. The V gene is TRBV5-1 and the J gene is TRBJ1-1; TRBD1 might be the D gene, on 5 matching bases. The CDR3: CASRSTDLNTEAFF. The DNA sequence follows: TGCGCCAGCAGATCGACAGATCTTAACACTGAAGCTTTCTTT.